This TCR beta chain was sequenced in a study of beta chain features in type 1 diabetes. Germline lookup yields CDR1 SSHAT and CDR2 FNYEAQ (reference sequence). Trimming at V came to 1 base and at J to 4 bases, leaving 5 bases not matched to a gene. CDR3 length: 15 amino acids. This clone was observed a few times. What it binds is not known. This sample includes further DNA sequences coding for the same CDR3. Whole-study findings and limits: Insertion counts at VDJ junctions were lower in type 1 diabetes patients, who also showed more deletions there. Among patients with Type 1 diabetes, TCRB CDR3s were moderately but significantly shorter in every one of the four CD4+ subsets.

All of the isolated RNA was reverse transcribed, so expressed TCRB transcripts were sequenced. Repertoires were generated with immunoSEQ multiplex PCR, while TCRdb's copy carries only in-frame clones and drops some. The sample has over 40,000 clones; roughly 70% are singletons. The clonotype originates from a woman aged 18-35 years with type 1 diabetes. The specimen sequenced was Tregs from blood. V is TRBV7-7 and J is TRBJ2-3; the match to TRBD2 covers 7 bases. CDR3 sequence (DNA): TGTGCCAGCAGCTTAGGGTCAGGGAGGGCAGATACGCAGTATTTT. Encoded protein: CASSLGSGRADTQYF.